This T cell receptor beta chain was observed in a study of T cell responses to AZD1222 COVID-19 vaccine. Study overall: The analysis combined second doses at about 4 or about 12 weeks.

Profiled with immunoSEQ multiplex PCR; TCRdb holds only in-frame clones, not every one. The data show some 150,000 clones, 90% seen once. This CDR3 has 17 amino acids. Trimming left V 0 bases short and J 0 bases short, with 11 bases between. Per germline, CDR1 MGHRA and CDR2 YSYEKL. This receptor was obtained from an adult in good health. The V gene is TRBV4-1, the J gene TRBJ1-4, with D tentatively TRBD1 (5 bases). Sample: peripheral blood, taken on day 0 of AZD1222 vaccination. CDR3 nucleotides: TGCGCCAGCAGCCAAGATTTCAGGGTAGCAACTAATGAAAAACTGTTTTTT. Its translation is CASSQDFRVATNEKLFF.